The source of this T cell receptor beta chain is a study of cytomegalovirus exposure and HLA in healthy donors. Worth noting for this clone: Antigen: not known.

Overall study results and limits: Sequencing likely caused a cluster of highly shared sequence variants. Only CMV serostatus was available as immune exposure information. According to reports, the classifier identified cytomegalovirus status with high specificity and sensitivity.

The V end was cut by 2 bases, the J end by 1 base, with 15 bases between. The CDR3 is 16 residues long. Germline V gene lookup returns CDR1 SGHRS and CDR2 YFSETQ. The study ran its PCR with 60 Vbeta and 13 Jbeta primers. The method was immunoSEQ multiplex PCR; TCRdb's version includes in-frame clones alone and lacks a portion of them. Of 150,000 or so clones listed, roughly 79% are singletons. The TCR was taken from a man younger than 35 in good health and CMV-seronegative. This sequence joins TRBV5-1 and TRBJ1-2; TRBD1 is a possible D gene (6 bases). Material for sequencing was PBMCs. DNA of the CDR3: TGCGCCAGCAGCTTACAACAGGGCTTGCGTAACTATGGCTACACCTTC. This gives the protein CASSLQQGLRNYGYTF.